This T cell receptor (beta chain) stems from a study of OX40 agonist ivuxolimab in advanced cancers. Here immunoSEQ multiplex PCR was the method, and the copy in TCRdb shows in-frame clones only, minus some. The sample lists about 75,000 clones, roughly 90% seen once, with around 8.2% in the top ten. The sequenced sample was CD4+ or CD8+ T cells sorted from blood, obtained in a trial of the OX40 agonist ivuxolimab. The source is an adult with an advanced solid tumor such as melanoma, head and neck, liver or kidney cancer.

CDR3 residues: CASSFSGTGRNEQFF. CDR3 coding DNA: TGTGCCAGCAGCTTTTCCGGGACGGGGAGGAATGAGCAGTTCTTC. The chain employs TRBV11-2 and TRBJ2-1; D is perhaps TRBD2 (6 bases). Germline V gene data show CDR1 as SGHAT and CDR2 as FQNNGV. The CDR3 contains 15 residues. Deletions cut 3 bases from V and 7 bases from J, with 16 bases between.